One and the same sample provided the 4 T cell receptor beta chains below, sequenced in a study of blood T cell repertoires in COVID-19. Sequenced by immunoSEQ multiplex PCR; TCRdb stores in-frame clones only, minus some. This table has about 240,000 clones, about 89% appearing once. The sequencing sample was made of PBMCs or T cells enriched from blood (not recorded which). The receptors shown here come from a woman aged 25 to 39 who had recovered from COVID-19.

This chain links TRBV5-1 with TRBJ2-2, with D maybe TRBD2 (5 bases). The CDR3 has 14 residues. Germline V gene lookup returns CDR1 SGHRS and CDR2 YFSETQ. V was cut by 4 bases and J by 2 bases, with 9 bases left in between. The CDR3 DNA sequence: TGCGCCAGCAGCACCGGACTCAACACCGGGGAGCTGTTTTTT. It translates to CASSTGLNTGELFF.

This clone was detected a few times. The genes are TRBV5-4 and TRBJ1-3; D is uncertain. CDR3 size: 17 residues. Trimming removed 4 bases from V and 0 bases from J, with 17 bases in between. CDR1 and CDR2 (germline): SGHNT, YYREEE (reference sequence). The CDR3 loop reads CASSVGVPARSGNTIYF. CDR3 sequence (DNA): TGTGCCAGCAGCGTCGGAGTACCCGCCCGCTCTGGAAACACCATATATTTT.

V and J are TRBV28 and TRBJ1-6, with unresolved D. Germline V lookup: CDR1 MDHEN, CDR2 SYDVKM. The CDR3 runs 12 residues. Trimming shortened V by 5 bases and J by 7 bases, and 6 bases separated the two germline ends. The DNA for the CDR3 is TGTGCCAGCAGTCCCCTAAATTCACCCCTCCACTTT. As protein: CASSPLNSPLHF.

This clone was detected only once. This chain connects TRBV7-2 to TRBJ2-1, with 8 bases fitting TRBD1. This CDR3 is 14 amino acids long. The V segment lost 3 bases and the J segment 2 bases; nucleotides outside the gene matches: 0. CDR1 and CDR2 from the germline V gene are SGHTA and FQGNSA. CDR3 coding DNA: TGTGCCAGCAGCTTCAGGGGGCCCTACAATGAGCAGTTCTTC. It is translated as CASSFRGPYNEQFF.